Included here is one T cell receptor (beta chain) sequence, with context. The data stem from a study of shared clonotypes between healthy human individuals. Only in-frame clones appear in the TCRdb table, and some are missing; sequencing was by immunoSEQ multiplex PCR. The table has under 1,900,000 clones, just under 99% seen once. The germline V gene encodes CDR1 MNHGY and CDR2 SVAAGI. The V end lost 4 bases, the J end lost 6 bases, and 22 bases lay between the germline ends. The CDR3 totals 16 residues. Material for sequencing was naive CD4+ T cells sorted from blood. Subset noted: CD45RA+ positively selected. The receptor was isolated from a man aged 25-40 years in good health. The chain couples TRBV6-9 to TRBJ2-7, with D possibly TRBD1 on 6 matching bases. The DNA for the CDR3 is TGTGCCAGCAGTTGCCCCACAGGGAGCGGAAAGACCGAGCAGTACTTC. It yields the protein CASSCPTGSGKTEQYF.